Listed below are T cell receptor beta chains from one sample, sequenced in a study of cytomegalovirus exposure and HLA in healthy donors. The table came from immunoSEQ multiplex PCR; TCRdb's copy has only in-frame clones and leaves some out. The repertoire includes some 130,000 clones, around 85% of them detected once, and approximately 6.4% sits in the top ten. What was sequenced was PBMCs. All receptors derive from a woman aged 30 to 39 in good health and CMV-seropositive. CDR3s include the opening cysteine and the closing phenylalanine or tryptophan. Each record gives: clone size, V gene, D gene, J gene, CDR3 protein, CDR3 DNA. D genes are given only for firm matches. Rows may omit the clone size; those that give it use once, few, many or a size class.

>.|TRBV9|.|TRBJ1-1
CASSSQGGANTEAFF
TGTGCCAGCAGCTCCCAGGGAGGGGCTAACACTGAAGCTTTCTTT
>.|TRBV9|TRBD1|TRBJ1-3
CASSATTGPSGNTIYF
TGTGCCAGCAGCGCCACGACAGGGCCCTCTGGAAACACCATATATTTT
>once|TRBV10-3|TRBD1|TRBJ1-6
CAISSDRVSPLHF
TGTGCCATCAGTTCGGACAGGGTTTCACCCCTCCACTTT
>.|TRBV19|TRBD1|TRBJ1-5
CASSLGTVNQPQHF
TGTGCCAGTAGTCTTGGGACAGTAAATCAGCCCCAGCATTTT
>.|TRBV27|TRBD1|TRBJ1-2
CASSLLGQVGRAGYTF
TGTGCCAGCAGTTTATTGGGACAGGTGGGACGAGCTGGCTACACCTTC
>.|TRBV18|.|TRBJ2-5
CASSPRTGREETQYF
TGTGCCAGCTCACCTCGGACAGGGAGGGAAGAGACCCAGTACTTC
>.|TRBV27|.|TRBJ2-1
CASSLSGTGSYNEQFF
TGTGCCAGCAGTTTATCAGGTACGGGTTCCTACAATGAGCAGTTCTTC
>.|TRBV7-9|TRBD1|TRBJ1-4
CASSLRTGGKSNEKLFF
TGTGCCAGCAGCTTGAGGACAGGGGGGAAGTCTAATGAAAAACTGTTTTTT
>.|TRBV9|TRBD1|TRBJ2-7
CASSEGGTGAEEQYF
TGTGCCAGCAGCGAGGGGGGGACAGGGGCTGAAGAGCAGTACTTC
>.|TRBV19|TRBD1|TRBJ2-7
CASSPWAQGASYEQYF
TGTGCCAGTAGCCCGTGGGCACAGGGGGCTTCCTACGAGCAGTACTTC
>.|TRBV27|.|TRBJ2-7
CASSYMNEQYF
TGTGCCAGCAGTTACATGAACGAGCAGTACTTC
>.|TRBV6-8|TRBD1|TRBJ2-7
CASSGQGYEQYF
TGTGCCAGCAGTGGACAGGGCTACGAGCAGTACTTC
>.|TRBV6-6|.|TRBJ2-1
CASRTGSSYNEQFF
TGTGCCAGCAGAACAGGGTCCTCCTACAATGAGCAGTTCTTC
>.|TRBV6-5|.|TRBJ2-1
CASRKRGPYNEQFF
TGTGCCAGCAGGAAACGGGGTCCCTACAATGAGCAGTTCTTC
>.|TRBV15|TRBD1|TRBJ1-2
CATSRDFLSGTGGHGYTF
TGTGCCACCAGCAGAGATTTTTTATCCGGGACAGGGGGCCATGGCTACACCTTC
>.|TRBV5-5|.|TRBJ1-1
CASSFTLGGAAEAFF
TGTGCCAGCAGCTTCACCCTTGGGGGGGCGGCTGAAGCTTTCTTT
>.|TRBV7-9|.|TRBJ1-3
CASSLLPRGNTIYF
TGTGCCAGCAGCTTGCTACCGCGAGGAAACACCATATATTTT
>.|TRBV6-5|TRBD1|TRBJ1-2
CGSGGPNYGYTF
TGTGGATCAGGGGGCCCTAACTATGGCTACACCTTC